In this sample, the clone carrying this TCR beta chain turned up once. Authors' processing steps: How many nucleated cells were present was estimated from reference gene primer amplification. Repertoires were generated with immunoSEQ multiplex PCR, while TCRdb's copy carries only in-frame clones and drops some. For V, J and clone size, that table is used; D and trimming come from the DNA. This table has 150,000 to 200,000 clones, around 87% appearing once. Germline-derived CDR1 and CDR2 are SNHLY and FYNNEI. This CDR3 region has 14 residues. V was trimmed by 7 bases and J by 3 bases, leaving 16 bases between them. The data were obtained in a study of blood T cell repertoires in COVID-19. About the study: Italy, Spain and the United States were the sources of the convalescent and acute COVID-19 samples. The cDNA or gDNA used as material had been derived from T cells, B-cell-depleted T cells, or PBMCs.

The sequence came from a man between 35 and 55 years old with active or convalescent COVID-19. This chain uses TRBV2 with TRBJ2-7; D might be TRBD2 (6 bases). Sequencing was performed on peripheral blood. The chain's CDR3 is CASKGGRGLYEQYF. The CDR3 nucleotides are TGTGCCAGCAAGGGAGGACGAGGACTCTACGAGCAGTACTTC.